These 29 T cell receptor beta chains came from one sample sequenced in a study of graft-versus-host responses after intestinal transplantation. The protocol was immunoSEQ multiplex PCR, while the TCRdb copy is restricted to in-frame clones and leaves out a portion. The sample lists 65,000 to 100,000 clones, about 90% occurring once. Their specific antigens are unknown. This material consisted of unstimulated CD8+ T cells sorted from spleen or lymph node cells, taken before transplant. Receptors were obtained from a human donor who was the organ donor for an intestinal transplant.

The CDR3 region is CASSLKRGGEQFF. DNA for the CDR3: TGTGCCAGCAGTTTAAAAAGGGGGGGTGAGCAGTTCTTC. The V gene is TRBV27, the J gene TRBJ2-1; a possible D gene is TRBD2 (7 bases). CDR1 and CDR2 from the germline V gene are MNHEY and SMNVEV (reference sequence). With 2 bases removed from V and 9 bases from J, the gap between germline ends came to 11 bases. CDR3 length: 13 residues.

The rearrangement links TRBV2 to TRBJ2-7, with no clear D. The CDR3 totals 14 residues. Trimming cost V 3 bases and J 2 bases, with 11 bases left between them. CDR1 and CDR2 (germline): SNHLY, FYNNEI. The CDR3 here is CASSDTQLPYEQYF. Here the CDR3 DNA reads TGTGCCAGCAGTGATACACAGCTTCCCTACGAGCAGTACTTC.

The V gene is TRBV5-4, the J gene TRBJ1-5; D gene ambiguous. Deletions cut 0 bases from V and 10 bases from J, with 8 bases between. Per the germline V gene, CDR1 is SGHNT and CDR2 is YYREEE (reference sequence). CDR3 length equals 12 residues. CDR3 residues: CASSLGRGPQHF. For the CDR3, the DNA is TGTGCCAGCAGCTTGGGACGGGGACCCCAGCATTTT.

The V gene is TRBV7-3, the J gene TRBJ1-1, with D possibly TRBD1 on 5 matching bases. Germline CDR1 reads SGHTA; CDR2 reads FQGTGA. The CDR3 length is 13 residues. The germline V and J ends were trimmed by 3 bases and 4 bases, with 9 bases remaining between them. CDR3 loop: CASSFGGITEAFF. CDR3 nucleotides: TGTGCCAGCAGCTTCGGGGGAATCACTGAAGCTTTCTTT. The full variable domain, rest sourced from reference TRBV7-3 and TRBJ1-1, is GAGVSQTPSNKVTEKGKYVELRCDPISGHTALYWYRQSLGQGPEFLIYFQGTGAADDSGLPNDRFFAVRPEGSVSTLKIQRTERGDSAVYLCASSFGGITEAFFGQGTRLTVV.

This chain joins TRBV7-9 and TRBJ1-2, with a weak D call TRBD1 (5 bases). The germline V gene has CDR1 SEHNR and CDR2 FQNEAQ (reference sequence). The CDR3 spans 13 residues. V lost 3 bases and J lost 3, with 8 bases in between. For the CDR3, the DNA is TGTGCCAGCAGCTTGGGCAGGGACTATGGCTACACCTTC. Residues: CASSLGRDYGYTF. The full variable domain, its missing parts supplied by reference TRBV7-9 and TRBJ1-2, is DTGVSQNPRHKITKRGQNVTFRCDPISEHNRLYWYRQTLGQGPEFLTYFQNEAQLEKSRLLSDRFSAERPKGSFSTLEIQRTEQGDSAMYLCASSLGRDYGYTFGSGTRLTVV.

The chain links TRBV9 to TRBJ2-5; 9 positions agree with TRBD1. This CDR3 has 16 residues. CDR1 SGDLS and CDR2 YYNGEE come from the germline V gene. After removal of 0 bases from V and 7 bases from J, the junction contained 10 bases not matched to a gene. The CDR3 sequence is CASSVDPGQGLRTQYF. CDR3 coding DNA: TGTGCCAGCAGCGTAGATCCGGGACAGGGTCTTAGGACCCAGTACTTC. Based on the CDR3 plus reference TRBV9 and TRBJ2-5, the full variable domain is DSGVTQTPKHLITATGQRVTLRCSPRSGDLSVYWYQQSLDQGLQFLIQYYNGEERAKGNILERFSAQQFPDLHSELNLSSLELGDSALYFCASSVDPGQGLRTQYFGPGTRLLVL.

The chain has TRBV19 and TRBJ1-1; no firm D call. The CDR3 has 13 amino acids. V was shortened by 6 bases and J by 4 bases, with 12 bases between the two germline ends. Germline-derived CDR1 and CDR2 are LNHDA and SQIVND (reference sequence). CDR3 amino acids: CASRRGLGTEAFF. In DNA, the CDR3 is TGTGCCAGTAGAAGAGGGTTGGGCACTGAAGCTTTCTTT. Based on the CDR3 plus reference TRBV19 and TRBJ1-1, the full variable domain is DGGITQSPKYLFRKEGQNVTLSCEQNLNHDAMYWYRQDPGQGLRLIYYSQIVNDFQKGDIAEGYSVSREKKESFPLTVTSAQKNPTAFYLCASRRGLGTEAFFGQGTRLTVV.

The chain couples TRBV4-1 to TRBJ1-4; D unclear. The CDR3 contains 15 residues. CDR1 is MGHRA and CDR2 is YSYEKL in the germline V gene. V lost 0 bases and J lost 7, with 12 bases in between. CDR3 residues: CASSQEWPGGEKLFF. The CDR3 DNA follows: TGCGCCAGCAGCCAAGAATGGCCTGGTGGTGAAAAACTGTTTTTT.

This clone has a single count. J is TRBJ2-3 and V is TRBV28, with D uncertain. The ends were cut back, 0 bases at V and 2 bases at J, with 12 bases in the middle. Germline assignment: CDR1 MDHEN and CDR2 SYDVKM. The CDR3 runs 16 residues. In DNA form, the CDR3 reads TGTGCCAGCAGTTTATGGGCACCAGAAATCACAGATACGCAGTATTTT. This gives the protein CASSLWAPEITDTQYF.

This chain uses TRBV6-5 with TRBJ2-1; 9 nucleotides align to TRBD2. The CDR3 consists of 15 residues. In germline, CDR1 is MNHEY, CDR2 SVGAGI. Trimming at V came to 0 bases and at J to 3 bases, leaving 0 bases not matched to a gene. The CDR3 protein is CASSYSRGGYNEQFF. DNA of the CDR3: TGTGCCAGCAGTTACTCGCGGGGGGGCTACAATGAGCAGTTCTTC.

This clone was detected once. Here the CDR3 reads CASSASGRYGYTF. The CDR3 region has the DNA TGTGCCAGCAGTGCCTCAGGGAGGTATGGCTACACCTTC. The rearrangement joins TRBV6-4 to TRBJ1-2; a possible D gene is TRBD1 (5 bases). The V end lost 4 bases, the J end lost 5 bases, and 11 bases lay between the germline ends. The germline CDR1 and CDR2 sequences are MRHNA and SNTAGT. The CDR3 spans 13 residues.

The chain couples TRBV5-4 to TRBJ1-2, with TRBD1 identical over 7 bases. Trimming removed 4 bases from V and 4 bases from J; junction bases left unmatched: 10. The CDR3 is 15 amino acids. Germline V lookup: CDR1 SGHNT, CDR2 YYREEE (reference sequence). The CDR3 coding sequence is TGTGCCAGCAGCCCCGGACAGGAGAATTCCTATGGCTACACCTTC. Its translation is CASSPGQENSYGYTF.

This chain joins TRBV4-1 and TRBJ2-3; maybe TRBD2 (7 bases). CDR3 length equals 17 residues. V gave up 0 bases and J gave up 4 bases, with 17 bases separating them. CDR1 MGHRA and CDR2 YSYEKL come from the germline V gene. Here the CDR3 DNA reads TGCGCCAGCAGCCAAGACAGGGGCGGGGGAAGCGCAGATACGCAGTATTTT. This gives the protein CASSQDRGGGSADTQYF.

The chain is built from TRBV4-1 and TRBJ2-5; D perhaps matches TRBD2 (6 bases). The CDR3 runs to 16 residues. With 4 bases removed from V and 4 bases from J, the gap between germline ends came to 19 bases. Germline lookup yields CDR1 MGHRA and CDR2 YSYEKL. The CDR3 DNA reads TGCGCCAGCAGCCCCCTTGTACTAGCCCGGGGAGAGACCCAGTACTTC. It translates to CASSPLVLARGETQYF.

CDR3 protein: CASSRSGGNQPQHF. The CDR3 nucleotides read TGTGCCAGCAGCCGATCAGGGGGCAATCAGCCCCAGCATTTT. The chain has TRBV7-9 and TRBJ1-5; possible D gene TRBD1, 6 bases. V was shortened by 5 bases and J by 2 bases, with 10 bases between the two germline ends. This CDR3 has 14 amino acids. CDR1 is SEHNR, CDR2 FQNEAQ, per germline (reference sequence). Complete variable domain (other parts from reference TRBV7-9 and TRBJ1-5): DTGVSQNPRHKITKRGQNVTFRCDPISEHNRLYWYRQTLGQGPEFLTYFQNEAQLEKSRLLSDRFSAERPKGSFSTLEIQRTEQGDSAMYLCASSRSGGNQPQHFGDGTRLSIL.

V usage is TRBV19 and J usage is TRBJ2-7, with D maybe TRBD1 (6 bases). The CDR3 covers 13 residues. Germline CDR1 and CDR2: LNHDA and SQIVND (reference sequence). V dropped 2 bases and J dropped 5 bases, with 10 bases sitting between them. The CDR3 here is CASSITDRNEQYF. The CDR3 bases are TGTGCCAGTAGTATAACCGACAGGAACGAGCAGTACTTC.

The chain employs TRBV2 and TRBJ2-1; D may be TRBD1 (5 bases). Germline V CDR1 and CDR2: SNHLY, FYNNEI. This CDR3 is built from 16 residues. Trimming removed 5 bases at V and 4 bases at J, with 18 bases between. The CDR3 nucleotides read TGTGCCAGCAGTAGGGGTGGACACTATTATTACAATGAGCAGTTCTTC. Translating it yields CASSRGGHYYYNEQFF.

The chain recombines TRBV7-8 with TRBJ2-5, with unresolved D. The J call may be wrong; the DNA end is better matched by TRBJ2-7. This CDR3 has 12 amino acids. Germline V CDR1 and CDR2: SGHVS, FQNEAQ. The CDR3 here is CASSRRLDEQYF. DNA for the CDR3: TGTGCCAGCAGCCGCAGGCTTGACGAGCAGTACTTC.

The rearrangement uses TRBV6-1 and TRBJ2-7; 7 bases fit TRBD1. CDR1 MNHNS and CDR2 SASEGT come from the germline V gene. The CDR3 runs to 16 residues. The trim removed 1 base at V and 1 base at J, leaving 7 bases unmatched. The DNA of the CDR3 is TGTGCCAGCAGTGAAGGAATCGGGACAGTGTCCTACGAGCAGTACTTC. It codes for CASSEGIGTVSYEQYF.

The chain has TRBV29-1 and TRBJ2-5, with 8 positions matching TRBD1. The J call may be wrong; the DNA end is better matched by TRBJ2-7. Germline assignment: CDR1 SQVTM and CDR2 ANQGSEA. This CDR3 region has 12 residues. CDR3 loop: CSVVTGDYEQYF. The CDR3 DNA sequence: TGCAGCGTTGTGACAGGGGATTACGAGCAGTACTTC.

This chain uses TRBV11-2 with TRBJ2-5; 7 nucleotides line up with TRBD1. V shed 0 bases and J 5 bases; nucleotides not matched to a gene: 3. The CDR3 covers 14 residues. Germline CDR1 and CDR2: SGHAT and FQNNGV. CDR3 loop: CASSLEYRGETQYF. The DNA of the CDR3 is TGTGCCAGCAGCTTAGAGTACAGGGGTGAGACCCAGTACTTC.

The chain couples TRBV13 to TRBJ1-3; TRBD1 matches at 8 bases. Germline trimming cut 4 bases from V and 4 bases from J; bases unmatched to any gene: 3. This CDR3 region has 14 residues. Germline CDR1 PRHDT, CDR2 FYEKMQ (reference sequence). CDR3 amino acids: CASSSTGAGNTIYF. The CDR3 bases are TGTGCCAGCAGCTCGACAGGGGCAGGAAACACCATATATTTT. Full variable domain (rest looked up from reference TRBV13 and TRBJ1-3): AAGVIQSPRHLIKEKRETATLKCYPIPRHDTVYWYQQGPGQDPQFLISFYEKMQSDKGSIPDRFSAQQFSDYHSELNMSSLELGDSALYFCASSSTGAGNTIYFGEGSWLTVV.

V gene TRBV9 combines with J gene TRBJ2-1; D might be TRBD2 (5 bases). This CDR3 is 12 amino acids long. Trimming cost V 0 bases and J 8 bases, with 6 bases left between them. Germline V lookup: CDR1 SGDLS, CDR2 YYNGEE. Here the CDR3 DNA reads TGTGCCAGCAGCGTAGCGGGGTATGAGCAGTTCTTC. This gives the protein CASSVAGYEQFF.

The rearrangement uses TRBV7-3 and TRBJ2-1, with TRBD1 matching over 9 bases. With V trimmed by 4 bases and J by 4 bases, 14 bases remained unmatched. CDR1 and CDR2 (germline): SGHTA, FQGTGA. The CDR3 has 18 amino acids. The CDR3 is CASSSGWAGTGMYNEQFF. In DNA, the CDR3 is TGTGCCAGCAGCTCTGGGTGGGCCGGGACAGGGATGTACAATGAGCAGTTCTTC.

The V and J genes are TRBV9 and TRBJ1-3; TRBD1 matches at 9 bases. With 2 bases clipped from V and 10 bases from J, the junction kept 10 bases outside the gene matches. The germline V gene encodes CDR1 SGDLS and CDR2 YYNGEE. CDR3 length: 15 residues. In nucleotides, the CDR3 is TGTGCCAGCAGCGTTACGGGACAGGGTTTCAGGACCATATATTTT. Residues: CASSVTGQGFRTIYF.

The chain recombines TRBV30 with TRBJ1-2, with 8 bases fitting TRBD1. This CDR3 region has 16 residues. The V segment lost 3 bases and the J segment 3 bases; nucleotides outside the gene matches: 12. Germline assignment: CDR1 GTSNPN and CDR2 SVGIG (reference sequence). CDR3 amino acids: CAWSGRAGGTDYGYTF. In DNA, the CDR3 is TGTGCCTGGAGCGGCAGGGCAGGGGGCACGGACTATGGCTACACCTTC.

CDR3 bases: TGCGCCAGCAGCAATACAGGGGGCGACTATGGCTACACCTTC. Protein product: CASSNTGGDYGYTF. The V gene is TRBV5-1, the J gene TRBJ1-2; 9 bases agree with TRBD1. Germline V gene sequence: CDR1 SGHRS, CDR2 YFSETQ. Trimming at V came to 4 bases and at J to 3 bases, leaving 4 bases not matched to a gene. The CDR3 sequence is 14 residues long.

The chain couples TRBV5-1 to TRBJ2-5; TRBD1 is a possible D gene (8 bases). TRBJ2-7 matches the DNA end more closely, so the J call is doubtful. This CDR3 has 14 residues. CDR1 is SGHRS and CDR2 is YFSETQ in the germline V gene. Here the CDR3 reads CASSSGQGGDEQYF. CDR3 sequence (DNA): TGCGCCAGCAGCTCAGGACAGGGAGGGGACGAGCAGTACTTC.

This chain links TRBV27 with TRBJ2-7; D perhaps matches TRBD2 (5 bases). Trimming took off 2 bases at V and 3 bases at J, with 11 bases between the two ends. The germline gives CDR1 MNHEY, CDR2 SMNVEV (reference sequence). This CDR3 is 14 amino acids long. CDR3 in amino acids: CASSLPDGDYEQYF. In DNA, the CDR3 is TGTGCCAGCAGTTTACCGGACGGGGACTACGAGCAGTACTTC.